This TCR beta chain was sequenced for a study of regulatory T cells in long-lasting Graves disease. In germline, CDR1 is LNHDA, CDR2 SQIVND (reference sequence). CDR3 length equals 13 residues. Trimming took 7 bases from V and 5 from J, leaving 14 bases between them. Library construction for TCR beta used iRepertoire HTBI primers and Arm-PCR of CDR3 regions. TCRdb reprocessed the multiplex PCR reads via MiXCR and lists one record per CDR3 protein. The sample yields 350,000 to 450,000 distinct CDR3 sequences, approximately 15% seen once. The time point denotes: newly diagnosed GD, antithyroid drugs for less than 3 months. With RNA extracted from PBMCs as input, the TCR library was made. The same sample was also studied in work on T cells in Graves' hyperthyroidism and ophthalmopathy. That work contributes: First-round RT-PCR of the TCR CDR3 relied on the HTBI primer set. Model output signaled ophthalmopathy a median approximately 6 months ahead of onset.

This TCR came from a woman aged 40-49 years with Graves disease. This sample comprised peripheral blood mononuclear cells (PBMCs), obtained at new diagnosis, from a patient treated with antithyroid drugs. V is TRBV19 and J is TRBJ1-2, with D possibly matching TRBD1 (5 bases). CDR3 sequence: CASTMDIRYGYTF. The CDR3 nucleotides read TGTGCCAGTACCATGGACATACGGTATGGCTACACCTTC.